This TCR beta chain was sequenced during a study of CD8+ T cells in alopecia areata. Study in general: Patients in the treated group were given tofacitinib by mouth, 5 to 10 mg twice a day. The protocol delivered tofacitinib for 6 to 18 months, then withdrew it for 6 months.

Trimming took off 5 bases at V and 0 bases at J, with 8 bases between the two ends. Germline lookup yields CDR1 MNHEY and CDR2 SMNVEV (reference sequence). The CDR3 runs 14 residues. RNA was extracted and reverse transcribed into cDNA as the sequencing template. Only in-frame clones appear in the TCRdb table, and some are missing; sequencing was by immunoSEQ multiplex PCR. This sample yields 150,000 or so clones, of which 75% to 90% are seen a single time; around 16% belongs to the top ten. Peripheral blood and lesional scalp punch biopsies came from alopecia areata patients. The receptor was derived from a human donor with alopecia areata. The gene calls are TRBV27 and TRBJ2-1; D is uncertain. This sample comprised CD8+ T cells sorted from blood, obtained at week 0. CDR3 DNA: TGTGCCAGCAGTCCCCTCTACTCCTACAATGAGCAGTTCTTC. This codes for CASSPLYSYNEQFF.